This TCR beta chain is from a study of CD8 T cells in ankylosing spondylitis. This clonotype occurred a few times. Its antigen is unknown. Making the TCR beta libraries involved quantitative 5'-RACE with molecular barcodes. TCRdb recomputed calls from the 5' RACE reads with MiXCR, one row per CDR3 protein. The sample consists of 700,000 to 1,000,000 distinct CDR3 sequences, 10% to 15% of them appearing once. The CDR3 extends over 17 amino acids. The V gene end was trimmed by 4 bases and the J gene end by 4 bases; junction bases not matched to a gene: 10. Study findings and constraints: In synovial fluid and blood from reactive arthritis, some motif variants were previously reported. Disease-linked clones reportedly showed significant enrichment in matched ankylosing spondylitis synovial fluid. Ankylosing spondylitis blood appeared to be characterized by a TCR beta motif of 7 to 9 highly homologous variants.

This receptor was taken from a male donor with ankylosing spondylitis. This chain joins TRBV12-3 or TRBV12-4 and TRBJ2-6, with 7 bases identical to TRBD2. The sequenced sample consisted of blood, either unsorted or a sorted T cell fraction (not recorded which). CDR3 loop: CASSYTARRGGANVLTF. CDR3 in DNA: TGTGCCAGCAGTTATACCGCCAGGCGGGGGGGGGCCAACGTCCTGACTTTC.